This T cell receptor beta chain was sequenced in a study of blood T cells in healthy people across ages. V was trimmed by 11 bases and J by 3 bases, leaving 19 bases between them. Germline CDR1 LNHDA, CDR2 SQIVND (reference sequence). The CDR3 runs to 14 residues. A second PCR of roughly 7 to 11 cycles used a sample-barcoded 5' primer and a J-beta primer mix. Each CDR3 protein is one row after TCRdb ran MiXCR on the 5' RACE reads. Counted here are about 510,000 distinct CDR3 sequences, over 25% occurring once; the ten biggest clones make up approximately 4%. This clonotype was picked up a small number of times. Separately, the same data were catalogued under a study of T cells of mothers and their children.

The sequenced material came from blood. The clonotype was recovered from a boy younger than 10 in good health. The J gene is TRBJ1-2, the V gene TRBV19, with D possibly TRBD1 on 5 matching bases. CDR3 protein: CAASPAGIDYGYTF. The CDR3 coding sequence is TGTGCCGCCTCTCCCGCAGGGATAGACTATGGCTACACCTTC.